The 21 T cell receptor beta chains below all came from one sample that was sequenced in a study of T-cell memory formation after mild COVID-19. TCRdb reprocessed the 5' RACE reads via MiXCR and lists one record per CDR3 protein. The repertoire holds roughly 220,000 distinct CDR3 sequences, with over 9% as singletons. The material sequenced was PBMCs or a T cell subset sorted from them (not recorded which). The receptors here all came from a man between 18 and 29 years old who had mild COVID-19 (a few samples of this study predate the infection). Cell type and time point are not known.

This clonotype was recorded a few times. The chain is built from TRBV30 and TRBJ1-3; 7 nucleotides line up with TRBD1. Germline V gene lookup returns CDR1 GTSNPN and CDR2 SVGIG (reference sequence). The V gene end was trimmed by 2 bases and the J gene end by 0 bases; junction bases not matched to a gene: 4. This CDR3 has 15 amino acids. CDR3 bases: TGTGCCTGGAGTTTGGGACAGACCTCTGGAAACACCATATATTTT. It codes for CAWSLGQTSGNTIYF.

The sample holds a few counts of this clonotype. The chain uses TRBV6-2 or TRBV6-3 and TRBJ2-3, with D possibly matching TRBD1 (5 bases). The CDR3 runs to 15 residues. CDR1 is MNHEY, CDR2 SVGEGT, per germline. Trimming removed 5 bases from V and 0 bases from J, with 12 bases in between. CDR3 residues: CASSPRTSSTDTQYF. The CDR3 nucleotides are TGTGCCAGCAGTCCGAGGACATCTAGCACAGATACGCAGTATTTT.

The gene calls are TRBV4-3 and TRBJ2-1; D might be TRBD2 (7 bases). This CDR3 has 13 residues. In germline, CDR1 is LGHNA, CDR2 YSLEER. The ends were cut back, 6 bases at V and 5 bases at J, with 11 bases in the middle. The CDR3, as DNA: TGCGCCAGCAGTTACGGGGGGCACAATGAGCAGTTCTTC. This sequence encodes CASSYGGHNEQFF.

This clonotype was detected ten times or more. The V and J genes are TRBV2 and TRBJ2-2; D unclear. Trimming stripped 7 bases from V and 1 base from J, with 13 bases between. This CDR3 is 15 amino acids long. Germline loops: CDR1 SNHLY, CDR2 FYNNEI. The CDR3 coding sequence is TGTGCCAGCACCAGCAGTAGGTTGAACACCGGGGAGCTGTTTTTT. Protein: CASTSSRLNTGELFF.

V is TRBV5-5 and J is TRBJ2-5; D ambiguous. The CDR3 contains 14 residues. Germline V CDR1 and CDR2: SGHKS, YYEKEE (reference sequence). V lost 2 bases to trimming and J lost 1 base, with 9 bases between them. As DNA, the CDR3 is TGTGCCAGCAGCTTTCTACAGAGCCAAGAGACCCAGTACTTC. Its translation: CASSFLQSQETQYF.

The chain links TRBV6-5 to TRBJ1-1; unclear D gene. The germline CDR1 and CDR2 sequences are MNHEY and SVGAGI. The CDR3 loop spans 16 amino acids. The V end lost 0 bases, the J end lost 4 bases, and 15 bases lay between the germline ends. Written as DNA, the CDR3 is TGTGCCAGCAGTTACTCGAGGAGCAGTGGAGGCACTGAAGCTTTCTTT. Translated, it gives CASSYSRSSGGTEAFF.

The chain joins TRBV6-2 or TRBV6-3 to TRBJ2-1, with 12 bases matching TRBD2. CDR3 length: 20 amino acids. The V segment lost 0 bases and the J segment 2 bases; nucleotides outside the gene matches: 11. CDR1 MNHEY and CDR2 SVGEGT come from the germline V gene. The CDR3 reads CASSYSPPSLAGGPYNEQFF. Here the CDR3 DNA reads TGTGCCAGCAGTTACTCGCCGCCATCACTAGCGGGGGGCCCCTACAATGAGCAGTTCTTC.

This clonotype has a handful of counts. V and J are TRBV9 and TRBJ2-3; no firm D call. Germline CDR1 and CDR2: SGDLS and YYNGEE. The CDR3 spans 14 residues. The V gene lost 3 bases and the J gene lost 9 bases, with 17 bases spanning the gap. The CDR3 DNA reads as TGTGCCAGCAGCGAGGGAAGGGCCGCGCTCACGCAGTATTTT. As protein: CASSEGRAALTQYF.

This clonotype was detected many times. The chain has TRBV5-1 and TRBJ2-3; no reliable D call. In germline, CDR1 is SGHRS, CDR2 YFSETQ. The V gene lost 4 bases and the J gene lost 6 bases, with 9 bases spanning the gap. There are 12 residues in the CDR3. CDR3 loop: CASSVTGDTQYF. In nucleotides, the CDR3 is TGCGCCAGCAGCGTGACTGGCGATACGCAGTATTTT. Full variable domain (missing parts from reference TRBV5-1 and TRBJ2-3): KAGVTQTPRYLIKTRGQQVTLSCSPISGHRSVSWYQQTPGQGLQFLFEYFSETQRNKGNFPGRFSGRQFSNSRSEMNVSTLELGDSALYLCASSVTGDTQYFGPGTRLTVL.

This sequence joins TRBV5-1 and TRBJ2-5; tentatively, D is TRBD2 (6 bases). Between the trimmed V and J ends, which lost 0 bases and 3 bases, there was a span of 9 bases. Germline CDR1 and CDR2: SGHRS and YFSETQ. This CDR3 has 14 residues. CDR3 DNA: TGCGCCAGCAGCTTGGGGCGGGGTAAAGAGACCCAGTACTTC. Translated, it gives CASSLGRGKETQYF.

The V and J genes are TRBV27 and TRBJ2-5; 9 bases map to TRBD2. CDR3 size: 14 residues. The germline CDR1 and CDR2 sequences are MNHEY and SMNVEV (reference sequence). The J segment lost 7 bases and the V segment lost 5 bases, leaving 8 bases of the junction unmatched. The CDR3 DNA follows: TGTGCCAGCAGTATGCGGGGGGGAGGAGGGACCCAGTACTTC. It codes for CASSMRGGGGTQYF.

This clonotype was found a few times. This chain connects TRBV4-1 to TRBJ2-5, with D hard to call. V was pared by 2 bases and J by 6 bases, with 13 bases between. Germline V gene sequence: CDR1 MGHRA, CDR2 YSYEKL. CDR3 length: 14 amino acids. The CDR3 protein is CASSQIIGLKTQYF. As DNA, the CDR3 is TGCGCCAGCAGCCAAATCATTGGTCTAAAGACCCAGTACTTC.

This clonotype has a handful of counts. CDR3 nucleotides: TGTGCCAGTATCCGGGGACAGGGGCCGTATGGCTACACCTTC. It encodes CASIRGQGPYGYTF. V is TRBV19 and J is TRBJ1-2; 10 bases match TRBD1. The germline V gene encodes CDR1 LNHDA and CDR2 SQIVND (reference sequence). The CDR3 extends over 14 amino acids. V gave up 7 bases and J gave up 5 bases; unmatched junction bases: 7.

This clonotype was counted ten times or more. The chain links TRBV7-2 to TRBJ2-5; 7 bases are a match to TRBD2. V was pared by 1 base and J by 7 bases, with 0 bases of the junction left unmatched. CDR3 length: 12 residues. Germline CDR1 is SGHTA and CDR2 is FQGNSA. This chain's CDR3 is CASSLGGGTQYF. DNA of the CDR3: TGTGCCAGCAGCTTAGGGGGGGGGACCCAGTACTTC.

This clonotype was observed a few times. This chain joins TRBV6-5 and TRBJ2-3; D is perhaps TRBD1 (5 bases). The germline gives CDR1 MNHEY, CDR2 SVGAGI. V gave up 0 bases and J gave up 8 bases, with 12 bases separating them. The CDR3 extends over 14 amino acids. The CDR3: CASSYSQGGRTQYF. The CDR3 region has the DNA TGTGCCAGCAGTTACTCTCAGGGTGGTCGTACGCAGTATTTT.

In its sample, this clonotype was seen a few times. The rearrangement joins TRBV7-9 to TRBJ1-2; possibly TRBD1 for D (6 bases). Per the germline V gene, CDR1 is SEHNR and CDR2 is FQNEAQ (reference sequence). The CDR3 sequence is 17 residues long. Trimming took off 7 bases at V and 2 bases at J, with 23 bases between the two ends. The CDR3 coding sequence is TGTGCCAGCACCCTATGGGCAGGGGAGGACAGAAACTATGGCTACACCTTC. It translates to CASTLWAGEDRNYGYTF.

This clonotype showed up many times. This chain connects TRBV12-3 or TRBV12-4 to TRBJ1-1, with a tentative D call TRBD1 (5 bases). The ends were cut back, 1 base at V and 1 base at J, with 22 bases in the middle. This CDR3 has 19 residues. The CDR3 here is CASSLGPRVSMARNTEAFF. The CDR3 DNA follows: TGTGCCAGCAGTTTAGGCCCCAGGGTGTCTATGGCTCGGAACACTGAAGCTTTCTTT.

This clonotype appeared many times. This sequence joins TRBV7-2 and TRBJ2-7; D possibly corresponds to TRBD1 (6 bases). Per the germline V gene, CDR1 is SGHTA and CDR2 is FQGNSA. The CDR3 sequence is 13 residues long. V shed 5 bases and J shed 7 bases, with 15 bases lying between them. CDR3 in amino acids: CASSPNRVQEQYF. CDR3 nucleotide sequence: TGTGCCAGCAGCCCCAACAGGGTGCAAGAGCAGTACTTC.

This clonotype was seen repeatedly, ten times or more. J is TRBJ2-3 and V is TRBV5-1; D uncertain. Looked up from germline, CDR1 is SGHRS and CDR2 is YFSETQ. Trimming stripped 3 bases from V and 4 bases from J, with 12 bases between. The CDR3 has 14 residues. The CDR3 DNA is TGCGCCAGCAGCTCCTACGCGCCGTCAGATACGCAGTATTTT. This translates into CASSSYAPSDTQYF.

The chain recombines TRBV6-5 with TRBJ1-6; perhaps TRBD1 as D (5 bases). CDR1 and CDR2 from the germline V gene are MNHEY and SVGAGI. Trimming pared 2 bases from V and 0 bases from J, leaving 8 bases between. The CDR3 spans 16 residues. CDR3 amino acids: CASSYRQSSYNSPLHF. In DNA form, the CDR3 reads TGTGCCAGCAGTTACCGACAGAGCTCCTATAATTCACCCCTCCACTTT.

This clonotype showed up just a few times. The J gene is TRBJ2-2, the V gene TRBV27; 13 bases line up with TRBD2. The CDR3 covers 16 residues. With 8 bases clipped from V and 5 bases from J, the junction kept 8 bases outside the gene matches. CDR1 is MNHEY, CDR2 SMNVEV, per germline (reference sequence). CDR3 sequence reads: CASCSGLAGATGELFF. Written as DNA, the CDR3 is TGTGCCAGCTGCTCAGGACTAGCGGGGGCAACCGGGGAGCTGTTTTTT.